This TCR beta chain comes out of a study of T cell responses to AZD1222 COVID-19 vaccine. V lost 5 bases and J 4 bases, leaving 8 bases between the germline ends. The CDR3 is 12 residues long. In this sample, this clone turned up once. Its antigen is as yet unknown. Study observations and caveats: There were repertoire samples only from the period after the peak T cell response. A reported finding is that nearly half of spike-specific TCRs target unmutated variant regions. Donors skewed white British and female; clonal diversity was possibly underestimated.

Profiling relied on immunoSEQ multiplex PCR, and the TCRdb table lists in-frame clones only, not all of them. Here the sample spans about 170,000 clones, 75% to 90% being singletons. The chain has TRBV12-3 or TRBV12-4 and TRBJ1-2; D remains unclear. This sequence originates from an adult who received the MenACWY meningococcal vaccine as a control. The source was peripheral blood, collected 28 days after the second dose of the MenACWY control vaccine. The CDR3 here is CASSQLLYGYTF. CDR3 nucleotides: TGTGCCAGCAGTCAGCTCCTCTATGGCTACACCTTC.